One sample yielded the 16 T cell receptor beta chains listed below, sequenced in a study of blood T cell repertoires in COVID-19. The repertoire was sequenced with immunoSEQ multiplex PCR; TCRdb's copy has only in-frame clones and lacks some. The table lists roughly 22,000 clones, roughly 80% of them singletons. The sequenced material came from peripheral blood. The receptor source for this set is a human donor in a cohort sampled during active COVID-19.

This CDR3 is CASRAGTGSEKLFF. The CDR3 bases are TGTGCCAGCAGAGCCGGGACAGGGAGCGAAAAACTGTTTTTT. The rearrangement joins TRBV7-2 to TRBJ1-4, with 9 bases matching TRBD1. This CDR3 has 14 residues. Trimming removed 6 bases from V and 8 bases from J; junction bases left unmatched: 7. Germline V gene data show CDR1 as SGHTA and CDR2 as FQGNSA.

The V gene is TRBV5-1, the J gene TRBJ1-2; a possible D gene is TRBD1 (5 bases). Germline V gene lookup returns CDR1 SGHRS and CDR2 YFSETQ. Trimming pared 4 bases from V and 4 bases from J, leaving 14 bases between. The CDR3 sequence is 14 residues long. For the CDR3, the DNA is TGCGCCAGCAGCCTCCACGACAGCCCCTATGGCTACACCTTC. This gives the protein CASSLHDSPYGYTF. The full variable domain, completed using reference TRBV5-1 and TRBJ1-2, is KAGVTQTPRYLIKTRGQQVTLSCSPISGHRSVSWYQQTPGQGLQFLFEYFSETQRNKGNFPGRFSGRQFSNSRSEMNVSTLELGDSALYLCASSLHDSPYGYTFGSGTRLTVV.

J is TRBJ2-5 and V is TRBV4-3, with TRBD1 as a possible D gene (6 bases). CDR3 length equals 15 residues. The ends were cut back, 1 base at V and 5 bases at J, with 14 bases in the middle. Germline loops: CDR1 LGHNA, CDR2 YSLEER. CDR3 bases: TGCGCCAGCAGCCAAGGTTTATACAGGGACGAGACCCAGTACTTC. Translated: CASSQGLYRDETQYF.

The chain carries TRBV28 and TRBJ1-2; D remains ambiguous. The CDR3 runs 14 residues. The germline gives CDR1 MDHEN, CDR2 SYDVKM. Between the trimmed V and J ends, which lost 8 bases and 4 bases, there was a span of 17 bases. The CDR3 DNA reads as TGTGCCAGCCGACGAGGCAGTTTTATCTATGGCTACACCTTC. Residues: CASRRGSFIYGYTF.

The chain has TRBV28 and TRBJ2-7; TRBD1 matches at 9 bases. Trimming cost V 5 bases and J 4 bases; bases outside gene matches: 15. CDR1 is MDHEN and CDR2 is SYDVKM in the germline V gene. CDR3 size: 17 residues. CDR3 amino acids: CASSIRTQGQGFYEQYF. The CDR3, as DNA: TGTGCCAGCAGTATAAGAACGCAGGGACAGGGCTTTTACGAGCAGTACTTC.

The chain recombines TRBV25-1 with TRBJ1-4; 7 bases are shared with TRBD1. From germline, CDR1 is MGHDK and CDR2 SYGVNS. V was clipped by 5 bases and J by 0 bases; unmatched bases: 3. The CDR3 sequence is 15 residues long. The CDR3 DNA reads as TGTGCCAGCAGTTCCGGGACAGCAACTAATGAAAAACTGTTTTTT. Translating gives CASSSGTATNEKLFF. The full variable domain, its missing parts supplied by reference TRBV25-1 and TRBJ1-4, is EADIYQTPRYLVIGTGKKITLECSQTMGHDKMYWYQQDPGMELHLIHYSYGVNSTEKGDLSSESTVSRIRTEHFPLTLESARPSHTSQYLCASSSGTATNEKLFFGSGTQLSVL.

The V and J genes are TRBV7-3 and TRBJ2-2; 9 bases are a match to TRBD1. The CDR3 totals 14 residues. CDR1 is SGHTA and CDR2 is FQGTGA in the germline V gene. V shed 5 bases and J 5 bases; nucleotides not matched to a gene: 3. CDR3 bases: TGTGCCAGCAGCGGGGGACAGGGAACCGGGGAGCTGTTTTTT. Translated, it gives CASSGGQGTGELFF.

This chain links TRBV7-3 with TRBJ2-1; the D is unclear. Trimming removed 5 bases from V and 0 bases from J, with 11 bases in between. The germline V gene encodes CDR1 SGHTA and CDR2 FQGTGA. This CDR3 comprises 15 residues. The CDR3 protein is CASSETGSSYNEQFF. The CDR3 bases are TGTGCCAGCAGCGAAACGGGTAGCTCCTACAATGAGCAGTTCTTC.

This clone has more than one count but fewer than ten. This chain joins TRBV19 and TRBJ2-1; a weak D match, TRBD1 (5 bases). CDR1 and CDR2 (germline): LNHDA, SQIVND (reference sequence). V lost 10 bases and J 3 bases, leaving 13 bases between the germline ends. The CDR3 is 13 amino acids. The CDR3 DNA follows: TGTGCCACAAAGGACATAATCTACAATGAGCAGTTCTTC. This translates into CATKDIIYNEQFF.

V gene TRBV19 combines with J gene TRBJ2-7, with unresolved D. This CDR3 has 12 residues. Trimming removed 5 bases at V and 0 bases at J, with 5 bases between. CDR1 is LNHDA and CDR2 is SQIVND in the germline V gene (reference sequence). CDR3: CASSQSSYEQYF. The DNA of the CDR3 is TGTGCCAGTAGTCAGTCCTCCTACGAGCAGTACTTC.

This clone was seen only a few times. The rearrangement uses TRBV6-5 and TRBJ2-7; the match to TRBD2 covers 8 bases. After removal of 8 bases from V and 0 bases from J, the junction contained 6 bases not matched to a gene. The germline CDR1 and CDR2 sequences are MNHEY and SVGAGI. The CDR3 runs 14 residues. CDR3 protein: CASGSGVSSYEQYF. Here the CDR3 DNA reads TGTGCCAGCGGTAGCGGGGTAAGCTCCTACGAGCAGTACTTC.

The rearrangement joins TRBV7-2 to TRBJ2-5; 8 nucleotides align to TRBD2. The CDR3 totals 16 residues. Looked up from germline, CDR1 is SGHTA and CDR2 is FQGNSA. V lost 3 bases, J lost 9 bases, and 15 bases stayed unmatched. The CDR3 DNA follows: TGTGCCAGCAGCTTCGCCGGGACTAGAAACGGCGGGGCCCAGTACTTC. Amino acid sequence: CASSFAGTRNGGAQYF.

In nucleotides, the CDR3 is TGTGCCAGCAGTAGGGGACTAGCTTCCACCTACAATGAGCAGTTCTTC. This encodes CASSRGLASTYNEQFF. The genes are TRBV28 and TRBJ2-1; TRBD2 matches 9 bases. Looked up from germline, CDR1 is MDHEN and CDR2 is SYDVKM. This CDR3 has 16 amino acids. Trimming removed 5 bases from V and 2 bases from J; junction bases left unmatched: 7.

This chain links TRBV5-5 with TRBJ2-1; D may be TRBD2 (5 bases). Germline V gives CDR1 SGHKS, CDR2 YYEKEE (reference sequence). CDR3 length equals 15 residues. Trimming removed 4 bases at V and 10 bases at J, with 21 bases between. CDR3 loop: CASSPPLLEPEEQFF. The CDR3 nucleotides read TGTGCCAGCAGCCCGCCCCTACTAGAACCGGAAGAGCAGTTCTTC.

The gene calls are TRBV5-1 and TRBJ2-7; 12 bases are shared with TRBD2. Germline values: CDR1 SGHRS, CDR2 YFSETQ. V trimming: 0 bases; J trimming: 7 bases; junction bases outside the gene matches: 8. There are 16 residues in the CDR3. CDR3 nucleotide sequence: TGCGCCAGCAGCTTGGGACCTAGCGGGAGGGCAGGAGAGCAGTACTTC. Translation gives CASSLGPSGRAGEQYF. Looking up the rest from reference TRBV5-1 and TRBJ2-7 gives the full variable domain: KAGVTQTPRYLIKTRGQQVTLSCSPISGHRSVSWYQQTPGQGLQFLFEYFSETQRNKGNFPGRFSGRQFSNSRSEMNVSTLELGDSALYLCASSLGPSGRAGEQYFGPGTRLTVT.

This clone was observed a single time. The chain's CDR3 is CASSWGQGAFTEAFF. The CDR3 DNA is TGTGCCAGCAGCTGGGGACAGGGGGCTTTCACTGAAGCTTTCTTT. This rearrangement joins TRBV5-5 to TRBJ1-1; 12 positions agree with TRBD1. The CDR3 runs to 15 residues. CDR1 and CDR2 (germline): SGHKS, YYEKEE (reference sequence). Trimming removed 3 bases from V and 4 bases from J; junction bases left unmatched: 4.